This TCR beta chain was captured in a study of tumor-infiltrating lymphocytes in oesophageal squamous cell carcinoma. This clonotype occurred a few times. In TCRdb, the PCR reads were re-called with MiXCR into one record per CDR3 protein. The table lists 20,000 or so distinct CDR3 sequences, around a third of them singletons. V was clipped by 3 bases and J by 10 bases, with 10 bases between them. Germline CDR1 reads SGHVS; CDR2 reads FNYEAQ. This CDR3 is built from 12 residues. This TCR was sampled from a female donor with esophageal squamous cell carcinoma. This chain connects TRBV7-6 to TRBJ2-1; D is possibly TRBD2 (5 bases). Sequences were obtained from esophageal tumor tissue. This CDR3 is CASSFRLQEQFF. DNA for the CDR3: TGTGCCAGCAGCTTCCGACTACAGGAGCAGTTCTTC.